This is a list of T cell receptor beta chains from one sample in a study of OX40 agonist ivuxolimab in advanced cancers. The method was immunoSEQ multiplex PCR; TCRdb's version includes in-frame clones alone and lacks a portion of them. The table includes roughly 65,000 clones, more than 70% detected once. Sample: CD4+ or CD8+ T cells sorted from blood, taken in a trial of the OX40 agonist ivuxolimab. The receptors shown here come from an adult with an advanced solid tumor such as melanoma, head and neck, liver or kidney cancer. CDR3s include the opening cysteine and the closing phenylalanine or tryptophan. Each record gives: D gene, J gene, clone size, V gene, CDR3 DNA, CDR3 protein. A D gene is named only where the DNA matches it firmly. Rows may omit the clone size; those that give it use once, few, many or a size class.

TRBD2,TRBJ2-1,-,TRBV7-3,TGTGCCAGCAGCCTAGCGGGGGGTGAGCAGTTCTTC,CASSLAGGEQFF
-,TRBJ2-7,few,TRBV9,TGTGCCAGCAGTCGGACGCCGGAGAGCGAGCAGTACTTC,CASSRTPESEQYF
TRBD1,TRBJ2-7,few,TRBV5-1,TGCGCCAGCAGTCCACAGGGGGTCTACGAGCAGTACTTC,CASSPQGVYEQYF
-,TRBJ2-7,-,TRBV7-9,TGTGCCAGCAGCTCCACCCTACAGGGTACCTACGAGCAGTACTTC,CASSSTLQGTYEQYF
-,TRBJ2-7,few,TRBV19,TGTGCCAGTAGTCGTCAGGGCTACGAGCAGTACTTC,CASSRQGYEQYF
-,TRBJ1-3,many,TRBV7-9,TGTGCCAGCAGCAACTCTGGAAACACCATATATTTT,CASSNSGNTIYF
TRBD2,TRBJ2-1,-,TRBV19,TGTGCCAGTAGTATTTTAACTAGCGGGCCCAATGAGCAGTTCTTC,CASSILTSGPNEQFF
TRBD2,TRBJ2-3,-,TRBV6-6,TGTGCCAGCCTTGGACTAGCGGGAGTGGGGGATACGCAGTATTTT,CASLGLAGVGDTQYF
-,TRBJ1-1,once,TRBV15,TGTGCCACCAGCAGAGATATGCAGGGCACTGAAGCTTTCTTT,CATSRDMQGTEAFF
TRBD1,TRBJ1-1,-,TRBV29-1,TGCAGCGTTAGGGGGCGGAACACTGAAGCTTTCTTT,CSVRGRNTEAFF
-,TRBJ2-1,-,TRBV18,TGTGCCAGCTCAGTCCGGGGTGGGGCAGCCCGTAACAATGAGCAGTTCTTC,CASSVRGGAARNNEQFF
-,TRBJ1-5,-,TRBV5-4,TGTGCCAGCAGCTCAGACCAGGGTCAGCCCCAGCATTTT,CASSSDQGQPQHF
-,TRBJ2-7,-,TRBV5-4,TGTGCCAGCAGCTCGAAATACGAGCAGTACTTC,CASSSKYEQYF
TRBD1,TRBJ2-5,-,TRBV6-1,TGTGCCAGCAGTGCGTACAGGGGGCAAGAGACCCAGTACTTC,CASSAYRGQETQYF
TRBD1,TRBJ2-3,-,TRBV6-5,TGTGCCAGCCGAGGGACAGTGGAGTCGGCAGATACGCAGTATTTT,CASRGTVESADTQYF
TRBD1,TRBJ2-3,-,TRBV6-6,TGTGCCAGCCAGTTAACAGGGGGCACAGATACGCAGTATTTT,CASQLTGGTDTQYF
-,TRBJ1-1,few,TRBV2,TGTGCCAGCAGAGAGGATTACACTGAAGCTTTCTTT,CASREDYTEAFF
TRBD2,TRBJ2-1,-,TRBV27,TGTGCCAGCAGTTTATCGCGGGGGAGGCCCTACAATGAGCAGTTCTTC,CASSLSRGRPYNEQFF
-,TRBJ2-3,-,TRBV6-1,TGTGCCAGCTGGACCGGCCGGGGCACAGATACGCAGTATTTT,CASWTGRGTDTQYF
TRBD1,TRBJ2-7,-,TRBV7-9,TGTGCCAGCAGCCCAGGGACAGGCAACGGCTACGAGCAGTACTTC,CASSPGTGNGYEQYF